These 18 T cell receptor beta chains were sequenced from one sample in a study of T cells in Graves' hyperthyroidism and ophthalmopathy. Template material for amplifying TCR beta CDR3 regions consisted of RNA transcripts. With the HTBI primer set, the TCR CDR3 went through a first round of RT-PCR. MiXCR was run by TCRdb on the multiplex PCR reads, yielding one entry per CDR3 protein. The top ten clones hold about 5.8% of a sample with approximately 600,000 distinct CDR3 sequences, more than 11% of them seen once. The sequenced sample was blood. All receptors come from a woman aged 25 to 39 with Graves' hyperthyroidism that later progressed to Graves' ophthalmopathy.

This clonotype was observed a handful of times. The CDR3 DNA sequence: TGCAGTGCTCAACGGGACAACGAAAAACTGTTTTTT. Translating it yields CSAQRDNEKLFF. The chain uses TRBV20-1 and TRBJ1-4, with D tentatively TRBD1 (6 bases). Germline V CDR1 and CDR2: DFQATT, SNEGSKA (reference sequence). This CDR3 is 12 amino acids long. V was cut by 5 bases and J by 8 bases, with 12 bases left in between.

The rearrangement uses TRBV28 and TRBJ2-7, with 8 bases that match TRBD1. The CDR3 length is 17 residues. The germline CDR1 and CDR2 sequences are MDHEN and SYDVKM. Trimming cost V 10 bases and J 0 bases; bases outside gene matches: 17. The CDR3 loop reads CATTRVTGTGDSYEQYF. The CDR3 DNA reads TGTGCCACAACCCGGGTGACCGGGACAGGCGACTCCTACGAGCAGTACTTC.

This clonotype was recorded a few times. The CDR3 here is CASSHLGRELGELFF. CDR3 in DNA: TGTGCCAGCAGCCATTTGGGTCGGGAGCTCGGGGAGCTGTTTTTT. The chain recombines TRBV3-1 with TRBJ2-2, with D maybe TRBD2 (6 bases). The CDR3 sequence is 15 residues long. CDR1 is LGHDT and CDR2 is YNNKEL in the germline V gene (reference sequence). V gave up 3 bases and J gave up 7 bases, with 15 bases separating them.

This clonotype was counted a few times. This chain joins TRBV28 and TRBJ1-2; tentatively, D is TRBD1 (5 bases). The CDR3 spans 13 residues. Germline V gene data show CDR1 as MDHEN and CDR2 as SYDVKM. Between the trimmed V and J ends, which lost 6 bases and 3 bases, there was a span of 11 bases. This chain's CDR3 is CASSPREYYGYTF. The CDR3 DNA sequence: TGTGCCAGCAGCCCCAGGGAGTACTATGGCTACACCTTC.

This clonotype was recorded many times. The chain uses TRBV13 and TRBJ2-1; 11 bases match TRBD1. This CDR3 contains 14 residues. Germline V CDR1 and CDR2: PRHDT, FYEKMQ (reference sequence). V lost 3 bases and J lost 7; bases outside the gene matches: 2. CDR3 loop: CASSLGQGGNEQFF. The CDR3 nucleotides are TGTGCCAGCAGCTTGGGACAGGGGGGGAATGAGCAGTTCTTC. The full variable domain, in which reference TRBV13 and TRBJ2-1 provide the parts outside the CDR3, is AAGVIQSPRHLIKEKRETATLKCYPIPRHDTVYWYQQGPGQDPQFLISFYEKMQSDKGSIPDRFSAQQFSDYHSELNMSSLELGDSALYFCASSLGQGGNEQFFGPGTRLTVL.

The rearrangement uses TRBV30 and TRBJ1-6; TRBD1 might be the D (5 bases). The CDR3 runs 16 residues. Deletions cut 1 base from V and 7 bases from J, with 17 bases between. Germline-derived CDR1 and CDR2 are GTSNPN and SVGIG (reference sequence). CDR3 in amino acids: CAWSARGIRGNSPLHF. The CDR3 region has the DNA TGTGCCTGGAGTGCCCGGGGGATCCGAGGGAATTCACCCCTCCACTTT.

This clonotype has a handful of counts. The V gene is TRBV28, the J gene TRBJ2-4; 7 bases match TRBD1. Germline lookup yields CDR1 MDHEN and CDR2 SYDVKM. The CDR3 loop spans 15 amino acids. V shed 6 bases and J 0 bases; nucleotides not matched to a gene: 5. CDR3 sequence: CASRNRGQAKNIQYF. The DNA of the CDR3 is TGTGCCAGCAGAAACAGGGGCCAAGCCAAAAACATTCAGTACTTC.

This clonotype was picked up a small number of times. V and J are TRBV6-1 and TRBJ2-7; 7 nucleotides match TRBD1. V shed 5 bases, J shed 1 base, and the junction held 5 bases outside the gene matches. The CDR3 contains 14 residues. The germline gives CDR1 MNHNS, CDR2 SASEGT. The CDR3 is CASSTTGESYEQYF. The DNA for the CDR3 is TGTGCCAGCAGTACAACAGGGGAATCCTACGAGCAGTACTTC.

This chain connects TRBV5-8 to TRBJ1-2, with D tentatively TRBD1 (5 bases). Trimming cost V 1 base and J 6 bases, with 16 bases left between them. Per the germline V gene, CDR1 is SGHTS and CDR2 is YDEGEE. This CDR3 spans 15 amino acids. CDR3 sequence (DNA): TGTGCCAGCAGCTTGACGGAATCCCAGGGTCATGGCTACACCTTC. Its protein is CASSLTESQGHGYTF.

This clonotype was seen at least ten times. This rearrangement joins TRBV7-3 to TRBJ2-7; weak D call: TRBD2 (5 bases). V was shortened by 2 bases and J by 1 base, with 12 bases between the two germline ends. CDR3 length equals 15 residues. Germline V gives CDR1 SGHTA, CDR2 FQGTGA. In DNA form, the CDR3 reads TGTGCCAGCAGCTTATCGGGAATGTCATCCTACGAGCAGTACTTC. It encodes CASSLSGMSSYEQYF.

This chain links TRBV5-1 with TRBJ2-2, with 10 bases fitting TRBD2. Germline V gives CDR1 SGHRS, CDR2 YFSETQ. There are 14 residues in the CDR3. Trimming took 4 bases from V and 6 from J; bases not matched to a gene: 3. The CDR3 spells CASSQGTSAGELFF. The CDR3, as DNA: TGCGCCAGCAGCCAAGGGACTAGCGCCGGGGAGCTGTTTTTT. The full variable domain, rest sourced from reference TRBV5-1 and TRBJ2-2, is KAGVTQTPRYLIKTRGQQVTLSCSPISGHRSVSWYQQTPGQGLQFLFEYFSETQRNKGNFPGRFSGRQFSNSRSEMNVSTLELGDSALYLCASSQGTSAGELFFGEGSRLTVL.

This clonotype was seen repeatedly, ten times or more. V is TRBV28 and J is TRBJ2-7; 7 bases fit TRBD1. Trimming removed 5 bases from V and 1 base from J; junction bases left unmatched: 11. Germline CDR1 and CDR2: MDHEN and SYDVKM. The CDR3 consists of 16 residues. CDR3 region: CASSQLPGQRSYEQYF. The CDR3 bases are TGTGCCAGCAGTCAACTCCCGGGACAGAGATCCTACGAGCAGTACTTC.

J is TRBJ2-1 and V is TRBV18, with 8 bases lining up with TRBD1. Germline V gene data show CDR1 as KGHSH and CDR2 as LQKENI. This CDR3 has 17 amino acids. V lost 3 bases and J lost 5; bases outside the gene matches: 12. CDR3 in DNA: TGTGCCAGCTCACCGACAGGGGTAGCTTACAATAACAATGAGCAGTTCTTC. Protein product: CASSPTGVAYNNNEQFF.

The chain is built from TRBV9 and TRBJ2-3; TRBD2 matches at 14 bases. The CDR3 has 18 amino acids. With 3 bases clipped from V and 2 bases from J, the junction kept 8 bases outside the gene matches. CDR1 and CDR2 (germline): SGDLS, YYNGEE. CDR3 DNA: TGTGCCAGCAGCGCGGGGGAGGGACTAGCGGGAGTCACAGATACGCAGTATTTT. Residues: CASSAGEGLAGVTDTQYF.

This clonotype appeared a few times. CDR3 DNA: TGTGCCACCTGTATTAAAGGGGGTTGGGGCTCCTACAATGAGCAGTTCTTC. Residues: CATCIKGGWGSYNEQFF. The chain employs TRBV24-1 and TRBJ2-1, with D tentatively TRBD1 (6 bases). V lost 9 bases and J lost 0, with 20 bases in between. There are 17 residues in the CDR3. Germline V gives CDR1 KGHDR, CDR2 SFDVKD.

CDR3 protein: CASSPWAGASTDTQYF. The CDR3 coding sequence is TGTGCCAGCTCACCATGGGCGGGAGCAAGCACAGATACGCAGTATTTT. V and J are TRBV18 and TRBJ2-3, with 7 nucleotides matching TRBD2. The CDR3 is made up of 16 amino acids. V lost 2 bases, J lost 0 bases, and 5 bases stayed unmatched. CDR1 is KGHSH, CDR2 LQKENI, per germline.

The V and J genes are TRBV11-2 and TRBJ1-1; possibly TRBD1 for D (6 bases). V lost 2 bases to trimming and J lost 3 bases, with 13 bases between them. CDR1 and CDR2 from the germline V gene are SGHAT and FQNNGV. This CDR3 contains 15 residues. The CDR3 here is CASSLRGMRDTEAFF. DNA for the CDR3: TGTGCCAGCAGCTTAAGGGGGATGAGGGACACTGAAGCTTTCTTT. The full variable domain, completed using reference TRBV11-2 and TRBJ1-1, is EAGVAQSPRYKIIEKRQSVAFWCNPISGHATLYWYQQILGQGPKLLIQFQNNGVVDDSQLPKDRFSAERLKGVDSTLKIQPAKLEDSAVYLCASSLRGMRDTEAFFGQGTRLTVV.

This clonotype has a count of ten or more. This chain joins TRBV11-1 and TRBJ2-7; D perhaps matches TRBD1 (5 bases). The ends were cut back, 2 bases at V and 3 bases at J, with 11 bases in the middle. The V gene's germline CDR1 is SGHAT and CDR2 FQDESV (reference sequence). The CDR3 is 14 amino acids. The CDR3 protein is CASSLTQEHYEQYF. DNA for the CDR3: TGTGCCAGCAGCTTAACACAGGAGCACTACGAGCAGTACTTC.